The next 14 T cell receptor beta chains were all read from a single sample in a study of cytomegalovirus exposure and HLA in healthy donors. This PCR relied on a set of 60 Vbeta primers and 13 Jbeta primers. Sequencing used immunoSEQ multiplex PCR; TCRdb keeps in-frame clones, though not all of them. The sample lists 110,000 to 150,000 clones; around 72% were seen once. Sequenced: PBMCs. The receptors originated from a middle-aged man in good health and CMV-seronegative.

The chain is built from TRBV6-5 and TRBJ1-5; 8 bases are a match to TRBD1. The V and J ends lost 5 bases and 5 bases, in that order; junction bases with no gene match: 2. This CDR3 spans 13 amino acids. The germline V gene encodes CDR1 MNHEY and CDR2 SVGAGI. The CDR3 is CASSRTGHQPQHF. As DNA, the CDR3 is TGTGCCAGCAGTAGGACAGGGCATCAGCCCCAGCATTTT.

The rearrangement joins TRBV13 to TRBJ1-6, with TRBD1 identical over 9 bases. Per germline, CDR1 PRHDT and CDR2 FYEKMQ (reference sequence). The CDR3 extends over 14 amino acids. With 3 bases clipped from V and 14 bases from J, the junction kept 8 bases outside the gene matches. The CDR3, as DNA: TGTGCCAGCAGCTTGGGACAGGGTGGTACGGCCCTCCACTTT. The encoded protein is CASSLGQGGTALHF.

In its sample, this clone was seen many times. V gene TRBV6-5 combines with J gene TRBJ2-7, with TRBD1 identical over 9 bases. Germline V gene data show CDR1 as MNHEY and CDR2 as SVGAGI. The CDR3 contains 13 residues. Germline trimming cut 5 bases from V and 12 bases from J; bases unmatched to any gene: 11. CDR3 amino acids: CASSLHRDRALYF. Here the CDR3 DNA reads TGTGCCAGCAGTCTACACCGGGACAGGGCTTTGTACTTC.

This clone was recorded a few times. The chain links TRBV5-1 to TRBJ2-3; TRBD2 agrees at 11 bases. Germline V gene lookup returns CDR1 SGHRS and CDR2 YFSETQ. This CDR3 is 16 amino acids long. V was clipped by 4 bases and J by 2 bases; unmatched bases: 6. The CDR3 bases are TGCGCCAGCAGCCCCTCGACTAGCGGGGTCACAGATACGCAGTATTTT. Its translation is CASSPSTSGVTDTQYF.

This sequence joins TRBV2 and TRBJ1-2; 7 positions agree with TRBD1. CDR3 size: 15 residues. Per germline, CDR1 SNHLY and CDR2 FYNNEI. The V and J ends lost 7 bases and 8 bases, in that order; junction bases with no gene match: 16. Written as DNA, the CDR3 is TGTGCCAGCATTTTAAGAACGACAGGGCTGGACGGCTACACCTTC. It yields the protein CASILRTTGLDGYTF.

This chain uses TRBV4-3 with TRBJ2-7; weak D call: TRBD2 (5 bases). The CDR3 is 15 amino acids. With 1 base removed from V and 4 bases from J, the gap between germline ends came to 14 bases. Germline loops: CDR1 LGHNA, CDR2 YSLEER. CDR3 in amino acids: CASSQGLVGAYEQYF. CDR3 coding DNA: TGCGCCAGCAGCCAAGGATTAGTGGGAGCGTACGAGCAGTACTTC.

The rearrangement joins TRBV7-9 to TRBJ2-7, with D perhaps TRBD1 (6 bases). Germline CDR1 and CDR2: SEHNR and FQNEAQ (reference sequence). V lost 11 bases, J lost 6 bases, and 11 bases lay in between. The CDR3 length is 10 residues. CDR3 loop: CAVSGVEQYF. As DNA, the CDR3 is TGTGCCGTATCAGGGGTCGAGCAGTACTTC. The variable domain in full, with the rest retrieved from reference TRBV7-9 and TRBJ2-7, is DTGVSQNPRHKITKRGQNVTFRCDPISEHNRLYWYRQTLGQGPEFLTYFQNEAQLEKSRLLSDRFSAERPKGSFSTLEIQRTEQGDSAMYLCAVSGVEQYFGPGTRLTVT.

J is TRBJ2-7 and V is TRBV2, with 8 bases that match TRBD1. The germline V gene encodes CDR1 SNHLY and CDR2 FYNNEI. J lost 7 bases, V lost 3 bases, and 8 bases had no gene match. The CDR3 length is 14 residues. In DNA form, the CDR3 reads TGTGCCAGCAGTGAGGGCAGGGGGCAAAGAGAGCAGTACTTC. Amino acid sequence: CASSEGRGQREQYF. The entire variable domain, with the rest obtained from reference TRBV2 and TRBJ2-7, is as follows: EPEVTQTPSHQVTQMGQEVILRCVPISNHLYFYWYRQILGQKVEFLVSFYNNEISEKSEIFDDQFSVERPDGSNFTLKIRSTKLEDSAMYFCASSEGRGQREQYFGPGTRLTVT.

The CDR3 bases are TGTGCCAGCAGGGTACAGGGGGCTAACTATGGCTACACCTTC. Protein sequence: CASRVQGANYGYTF. The V and J genes are TRBV2 and TRBJ1-2; 8 nucleotides match TRBD1. The CDR3 is made up of 14 amino acids. With V trimmed by 6 bases and J by 0 bases, 3 bases remained unmatched. Germline CDR1 is SNHLY and CDR2 is FYNNEI. The full variable domain, completed using reference TRBV2 and TRBJ1-2, is EPEVTQTPSHQVTQMGQEVILRCVPISNHLYFYWYRQILGQKVEFLVSFYNNEISEKSEIFDDQFSVERPDGSNFTLKIRSTKLEDSAMYFCASRVQGANYGYTFGSGTRLTVV.

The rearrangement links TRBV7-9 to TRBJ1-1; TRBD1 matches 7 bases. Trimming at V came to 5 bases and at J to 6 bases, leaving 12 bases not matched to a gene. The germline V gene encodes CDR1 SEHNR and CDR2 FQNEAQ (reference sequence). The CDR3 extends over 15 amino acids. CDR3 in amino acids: CASSADRVVYSEAFF. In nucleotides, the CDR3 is TGTGCCAGCAGCGCCGACAGGGTAGTATATTCTGAAGCTTTCTTT.

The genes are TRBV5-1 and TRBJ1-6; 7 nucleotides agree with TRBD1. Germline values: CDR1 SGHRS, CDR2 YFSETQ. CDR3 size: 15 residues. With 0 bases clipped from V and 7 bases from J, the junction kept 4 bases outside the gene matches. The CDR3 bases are TGCGCCAGCAGCTTGGCCGGGACAGCAAATTCACCCCTCCACTTT. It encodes CASSLAGTANSPLHF.

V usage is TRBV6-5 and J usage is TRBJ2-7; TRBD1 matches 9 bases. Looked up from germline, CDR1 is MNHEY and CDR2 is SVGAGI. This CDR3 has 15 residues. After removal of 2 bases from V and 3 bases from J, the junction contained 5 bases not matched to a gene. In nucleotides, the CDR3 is TGTGCCAGCAGTTACGACAGGGGGAGGATCTACGAGCAGTACTTC. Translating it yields CASSYDRGRIYEQYF.

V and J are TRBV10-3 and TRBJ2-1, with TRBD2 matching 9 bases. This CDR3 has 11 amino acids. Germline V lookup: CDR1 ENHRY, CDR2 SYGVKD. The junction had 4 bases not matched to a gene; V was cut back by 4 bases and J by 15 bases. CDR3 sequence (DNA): TGTGCCATCAGTGGCGGGAGGGCGTCGTTCTTC. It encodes CAISGGRASFF.

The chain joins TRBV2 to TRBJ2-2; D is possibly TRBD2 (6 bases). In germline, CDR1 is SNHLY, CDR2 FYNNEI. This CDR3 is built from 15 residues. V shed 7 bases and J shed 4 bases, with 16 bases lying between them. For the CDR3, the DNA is TGTGCCAGCAACGTGGACCTGGGAGGCACCGGGGAGCTGTTTTTT. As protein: CASNVDLGGTGELFF.